This T cell receptor beta chain was observed in a study of blood T cell repertoires in COVID-19 (dated by TCRdb to about 2020). Describing the broader study: Samples covering the acute and convalescent phases of COVID-19 were provided by collaborators in the United States, Italy and Spain. The prospective study material was composed of cDNA or gDNA derived from T cells, B-cell-depleted T cells, or PBMCs. The sample metadata nearly always contained a de-identified subject ID, COVID-19 status, age in years and sex. A freely available public database, intended as a resource for researchers studying the immune response to SARS-CoV-2, is where the repertoires were released. Where available, HLA class I and class II types were taken from metadata supplied by the sample provider and were not determined by assay-based typing. Samples were obtained from the ongoing ImmuneRACE study (first 160 participants) and from about 1,300 subjects provided by 6 global collaborators. The dataset comprised deeply sampled blood TCRbeta repertoires from subjects exposed to, actively infected with, or recovered from COVID-19. General conclusions and limits of the study: How much clinical and demographic metadata was included differed by source and by participant, and the metadata was provided uncurated.

The immunoSEQ Assay, a bias-controlled multiplex PCR, was used to amplify TCRbeta CDR3 regions from genomic DNA. Per the source publication's procedure: The number of nucleated cells in each sample was estimated by amplification of reference gene primers within the assay. To quantify the absolute abundance of each unique TCRbeta CDR3 rearrangement, sequence reads were collapsed and filtered. For each sample, productive Simpson clonality was calculated as the square root of Simpson's diversity index across productive rearrangements. In its TCRdb copy, this immuneACCESS table keeps in-frame sequences only and misses some clones. Where compared with another copy, unresolved V genes explain less than half of these, and the others have no known cause. V and J calls and clone size are those listed in that table; D and trimming were worked out from the DNA. In all, the sample holds about 370,000 clones, and 80% to 90% of those were seen once. The top ten hold over 9.5% of the sample.

In the case of this clone: Its binding antigen is unknown. No clone much larger than this one lies a single base away; base qualities are absent.

One collaborating source in Seattle enrolled patients while the patients were actively infected and followed the patients over time throughout the course of disease. Collaborating institutions collected whole blood in K2EDTA tubes following their own protocols. For TCRbeta analysis, collaborator samples were shipped as frozen whole blood, as isolated PBMCs, or as DNA extracted from either sample type. Sequencing input: peripheral blood. The sequence was obtained from a woman aged 30 to 39 with COVID-19, enrolled during active disease.

The CDR3 region: CASSLESGSWNEQFF. Here is the DNA: TGTGCCAGCAGCTTAGAGAGCGGGAGTTGGAATGAGCAGTTCTTC. This chain is built from TRBV5-5 and TRBJ2-1, with 8 middle bases fitting TRBD2. Unmatched junction bases come to 8, with V trimmed by 2 bases and J by 7 bases. The germline V gene (reference sequence) sets CDR1 to SGHKS and CDR2 to YYEKEE. From cysteine to phenylalanine, the CDR3 is 15 amino acids long. CDR3 DNA only is kept here, 45 bases in frame from base 1.